Listed below are T cell receptor beta chains from one sample, sequenced in a study of cytomegalovirus exposure and HLA in healthy donors. Only in-frame clones appear in the TCRdb table, and some are missing; sequencing was by immunoSEQ multiplex PCR. The sample lists some 90,000 clones, 87% occurring once. The specimen sequenced was PBMCs. Receptors originate from a woman aged 30 to 39 in good health and CMV-seronegative. Each CDR3 is given with its conserved first and last residue. Fields, in order: D gene, clone size, V gene, J gene, CDR3 DNA, CDR3 protein. A D gene is named only where the DNA matches it firmly. Size is stated for part of the rows, as once, few or many counts, or as a class when the clone is expanded.

D: TRBD1; size: NA; V: TRBV2; J: TRBJ1-1; DNA: TGTGCCAGCAGAGATGACAGGGGGTATCCCACTGAAGCTTTCTTT; CDR3: CASRDDRGYPTEAFF
D: NA; size: NA; V: TRBV29-1; J: TRBJ2-6; DNA: TGCAGCGTTTCCTCAGGGAGGGCCAACGTCCTGACTTTC; CDR3: CSVSSGRANVLTF
D: NA; size: NA; V: TRBV7-6; J: TRBJ2-7; DNA: TGTGCCAGCAGCTTATTTGTAACAGTCTCCGCTACTAGGGCCTACGAGCAGTACTTC; CDR3: CASSLFVTVSATRAYEQYF
D: NA; size: NA; V: TRBV7-3; J: TRBJ1-1; DNA: TGTGCCAGCAGCTTAACGCGGGACGGTGAAGCTTTCTTT; CDR3: CASSLTRDGEAFF
D: TRBD2; size: NA; V: TRBV15; J: TRBJ2-7; DNA: TGTGCCACCAGCAGAGTACTAGCGGGTCCCGAGCAGTACTTC; CDR3: CATSRVLAGPEQYF
D: NA; size: NA; V: TRBV11-2; J: TRBJ1-3; DNA: TGTGCCAGCAGCTGGGACTCTCGCTCTGGAAACACCATATATTTT; CDR3: CASSWDSRSGNTIYF
D: TRBD1; size: NA; V: TRBV6-1; J: TRBJ1-4; DNA: TGTGCCAGCAGTGGCTGGGGACAGGGGAATGAAAAACTGTTTTTT; CDR3: CASSGWGQGNEKLFF
D: NA; size: once; V: TRBV9; J: TRBJ2-3; DNA: TGTGCCAGCAGCGCCCGACATACTACAGATACGCAGTATTTT; CDR3: CASSARHTTDTQYF
D: NA; size: few; V: TRBV11-2; J: TRBJ1-1; DNA: TGTGCCAGCAGCTCCCCCCGGAACACTGAAGCTTTCTTT; CDR3: CASSSPRNTEAFF
D: TRBD1; size: NA; V: TRBV28; J: TRBJ2-7; DNA: TGTGCCAGCAGGGGACCCGGGACAGCTACCTACGAGCAGTACTTC; CDR3: CASRGPGTATYEQYF
D: NA; size: NA; V: TRBV20-1; J: TRBJ2-5; DNA: TGCAGTGCCCCCCGTGCGGAGACCCAGTACTTC; CDR3: CSAPRAETQYF
D: NA; size: few; V: TRBV5-1; J: TRBJ2-2; DNA: TGCGCCAGCAGCTTGAGTCCGAGGACCGGGGAGCTGTTTTTT; CDR3: CASSLSPRTGELFF
D: NA; size: NA; V: TRBV27; J: TRBJ2-7; DNA: TGTGCCAGCAGCAAGTTAGCTACCTACGAGCAGTACTTC; CDR3: CASSKLATYEQYF
D: TRBD2; size: NA; V: TRBV29-1; J: TRBJ2-1; DNA: TGCAGCGTTGTCGGGCTAGCGGATCACAATGAGCAGTTCTTC; CDR3: CSVVGLADHNEQFF